This entry concerns a single T cell receptor (beta chain). These data are taken from a study of shared clonotypes between healthy human individuals. Assay used: immunoSEQ multiplex PCR; TCRdb lists only in-frame clones, some missing. The table lists more than 2,000,000 clones, over 90% of them singletons. V lost 3 bases, J lost 6 bases, and 8 bases stayed unmatched. Germline V gene data show CDR1 as SGDLS and CDR2 as YYNGEE. This CDR3 has 14 residues. The clonotype originates from a man in his late teens or twenties in good health. Some clones in this sample may be carry-over from other donors' samples. The chain couples TRBV9 to TRBJ1-1; 7 nucleotides align to TRBD1. The sequencing input was naive CD4+ T cells from PBMCs. Indicated subset: CD45RA+ positively selected. CDR3 in DNA: TGTGCCAGCAGCGGGACAGGTAGGAGGGCTGAAGCTTTCTTT. Residues: CASSGTGRRAEAFF. The full variable domain, completed using reference TRBV9 and TRBJ1-1, is DSGVTQTPKHLITATGQRVTLRCSPRSGDLSVYWYQQSLDQGLQFLIQYYNGEERAKGNILERFSAQQFPDLHSELNLSSLELGDSALYFCASSGTGRRAEAFFGQGTRLTVV.